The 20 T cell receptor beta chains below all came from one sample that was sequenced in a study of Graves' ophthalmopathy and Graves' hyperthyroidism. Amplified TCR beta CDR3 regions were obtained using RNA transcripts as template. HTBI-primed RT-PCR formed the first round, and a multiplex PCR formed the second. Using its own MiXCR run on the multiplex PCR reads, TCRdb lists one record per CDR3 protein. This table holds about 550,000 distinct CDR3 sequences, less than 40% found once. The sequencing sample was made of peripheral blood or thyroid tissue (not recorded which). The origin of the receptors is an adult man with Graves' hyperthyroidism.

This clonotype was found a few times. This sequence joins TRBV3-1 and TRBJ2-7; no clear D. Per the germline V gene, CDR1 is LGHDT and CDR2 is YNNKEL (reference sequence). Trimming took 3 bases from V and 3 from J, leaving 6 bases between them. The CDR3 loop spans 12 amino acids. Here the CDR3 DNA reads TGTGCCAGCAGCCATCAGGACTACGAGCAGTACTTC. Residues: CASSHQDYEQYF.

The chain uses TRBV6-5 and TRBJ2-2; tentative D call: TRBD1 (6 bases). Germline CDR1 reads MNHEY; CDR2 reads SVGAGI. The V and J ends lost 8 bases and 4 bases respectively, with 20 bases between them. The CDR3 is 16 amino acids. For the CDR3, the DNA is TGTGCCAGCGGTCCTTGGGACACCAAAGCCACCGGGGAGCTGTTTTTT. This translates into CASGPWDTKATGELFF.

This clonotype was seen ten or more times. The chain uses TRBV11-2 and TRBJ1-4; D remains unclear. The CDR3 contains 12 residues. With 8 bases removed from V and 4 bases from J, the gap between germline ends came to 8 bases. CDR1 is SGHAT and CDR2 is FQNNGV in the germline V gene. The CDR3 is CASGGRNEKLFF. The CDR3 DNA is TGTGCCAGCGGAGGACGTAATGAAAAACTGTTTTTT. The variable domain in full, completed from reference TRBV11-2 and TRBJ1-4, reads EAGVAQSPRYKIIEKRQSVAFWCNPISGHATLYWYQQILGQGPKLLIQFQNNGVVDDSQLPKDRFSAERLKGVDSTLKIQPAKLEDSAVYLCASGGRNEKLFFGSGTQLSVL.

Written as DNA, the CDR3 is TGTGCCAGCAGTTCCTTTATGGGTTCTTTAGACAGTTACCTCCACTTT. Amino acids: CASSSFMGSLDSYLHF. The rearrangement joins TRBV27 to TRBJ1-6, with D possibly TRBD1 on 5 matching bases. V was clipped by 4 bases and J by 15 bases, with 25 bases between them. This CDR3 has 16 residues. The germline CDR1 and CDR2 sequences are MNHEY and SMNVEV (reference sequence).

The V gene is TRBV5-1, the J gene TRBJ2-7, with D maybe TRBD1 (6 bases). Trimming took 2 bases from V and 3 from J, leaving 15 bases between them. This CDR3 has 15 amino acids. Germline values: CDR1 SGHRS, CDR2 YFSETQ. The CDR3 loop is CASSFEAGAYYEQYF. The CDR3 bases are TGCGCCAGCAGCTTCGAGGCAGGGGCCTACTACGAGCAGTACTTC. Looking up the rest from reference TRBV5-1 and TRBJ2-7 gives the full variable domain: KAGVTQTPRYLIKTRGQQVTLSCSPISGHRSVSWYQQTPGQGLQFLFEYFSETQRNKGNFPGRFSGRQFSNSRSEMNVSTLELGDSALYLCASSFEAGAYYEQYFGPGTRLTVT.

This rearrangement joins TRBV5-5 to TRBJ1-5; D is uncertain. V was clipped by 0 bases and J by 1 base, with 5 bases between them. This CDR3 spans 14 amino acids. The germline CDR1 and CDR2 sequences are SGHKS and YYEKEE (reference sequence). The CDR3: CASSLEFSNQPQHF. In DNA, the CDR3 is TGTGCCAGCAGCTTGGAATTCAGCAATCAGCCCCAGCATTTT.

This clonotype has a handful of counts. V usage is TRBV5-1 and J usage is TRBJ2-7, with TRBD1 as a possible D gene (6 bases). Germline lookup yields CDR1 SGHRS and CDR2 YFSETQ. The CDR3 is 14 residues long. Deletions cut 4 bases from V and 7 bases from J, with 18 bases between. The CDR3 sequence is CASSRGTSVVEQYF. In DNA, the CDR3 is TGCGCCAGCAGCCGTGGGACAAGTGTGGTAGAGCAGTACTTC.

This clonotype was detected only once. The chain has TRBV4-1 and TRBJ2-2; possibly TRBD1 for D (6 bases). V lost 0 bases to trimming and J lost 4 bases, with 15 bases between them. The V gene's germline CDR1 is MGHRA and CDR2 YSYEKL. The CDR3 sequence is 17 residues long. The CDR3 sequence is CASSQDKVDRSTGELFF. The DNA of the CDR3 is TGCGCCAGCAGCCAAGATAAGGTCGACAGGAGCACCGGGGAGCTGTTTTTT.

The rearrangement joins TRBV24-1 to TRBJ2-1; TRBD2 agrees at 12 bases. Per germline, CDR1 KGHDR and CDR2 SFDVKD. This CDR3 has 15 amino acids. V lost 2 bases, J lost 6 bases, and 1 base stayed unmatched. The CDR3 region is CATSDSSGGANEQFF. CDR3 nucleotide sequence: TGTGCCACCAGTGATTCTAGCGGGGGGGCCAATGAGCAGTTCTTC.

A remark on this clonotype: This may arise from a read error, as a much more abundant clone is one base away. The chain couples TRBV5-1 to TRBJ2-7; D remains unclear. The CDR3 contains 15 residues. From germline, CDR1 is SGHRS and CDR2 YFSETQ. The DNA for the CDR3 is TGCGCCAGCAGCTTGGACAGCGTTGCGTCCTACGAGCGGTACTTC. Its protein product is CASSLDSVASYERYF.

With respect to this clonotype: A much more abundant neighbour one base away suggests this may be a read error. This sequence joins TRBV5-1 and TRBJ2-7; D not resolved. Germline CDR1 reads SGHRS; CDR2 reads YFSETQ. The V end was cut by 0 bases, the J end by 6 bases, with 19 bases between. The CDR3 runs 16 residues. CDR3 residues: CASSLAINRDPCEQYF. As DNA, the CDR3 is TGCGCCAGCAGCTTGGCCATAAACCGAGACCCTTGCGAGCAGTACTTC.

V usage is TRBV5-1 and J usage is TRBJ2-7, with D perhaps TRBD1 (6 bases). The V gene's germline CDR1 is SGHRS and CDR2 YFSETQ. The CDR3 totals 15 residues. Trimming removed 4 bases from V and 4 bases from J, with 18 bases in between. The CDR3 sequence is CASSLFRGMRYEQYF. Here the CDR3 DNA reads TGCGCCAGCAGCCTTTTCAGGGGAATGAGATACGAGCAGTACTTC. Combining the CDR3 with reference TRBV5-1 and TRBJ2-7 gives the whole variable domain KAGVTQTPRYLIKTRGQQVTLSCSPISGHRSVSWYQQTPGQGLQFLFEYFSETQRNKGNFPGRFSGRQFSNSRSEMNVSTLELGDSALYLCASSLFRGMRYEQYFGPGTRLTVT.

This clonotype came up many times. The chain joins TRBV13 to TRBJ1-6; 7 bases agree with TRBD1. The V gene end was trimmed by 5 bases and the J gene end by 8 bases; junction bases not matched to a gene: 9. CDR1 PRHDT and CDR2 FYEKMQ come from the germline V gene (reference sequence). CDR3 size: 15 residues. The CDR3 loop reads CASSLQGSIHSPLHF. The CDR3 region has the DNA TGTGCCAGCAGCCTACAGGGGTCTATACATTCACCCCTCCACTTT.

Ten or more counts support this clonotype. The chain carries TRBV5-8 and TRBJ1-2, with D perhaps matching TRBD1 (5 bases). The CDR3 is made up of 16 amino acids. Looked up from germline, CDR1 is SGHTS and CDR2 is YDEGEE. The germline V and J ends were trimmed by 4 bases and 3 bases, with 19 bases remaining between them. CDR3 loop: CASSPRAGRDDYGYTF. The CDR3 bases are TGTGCCAGCAGCCCCCGCGCAGGGCGAGATGACTATGGCTACACCTTC.

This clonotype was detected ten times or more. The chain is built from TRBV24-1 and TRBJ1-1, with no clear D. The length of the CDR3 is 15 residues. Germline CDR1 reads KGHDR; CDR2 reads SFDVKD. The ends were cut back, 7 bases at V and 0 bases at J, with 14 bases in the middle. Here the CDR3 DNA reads TGTGCCACCAGGCGGGGTTGGGGTATGAACACTGAAGCTTTCTTT. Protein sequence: CATRRGWGMNTEAFF.

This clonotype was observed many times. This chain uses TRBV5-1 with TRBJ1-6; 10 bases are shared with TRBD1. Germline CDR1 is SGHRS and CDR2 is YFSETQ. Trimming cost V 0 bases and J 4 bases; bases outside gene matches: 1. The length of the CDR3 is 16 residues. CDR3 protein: CASSLEGQGYNSPLHF. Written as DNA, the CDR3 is TGCGCCAGCAGCTTGGAGGGACAGGGGTATAATTCACCCCTCCACTTT.

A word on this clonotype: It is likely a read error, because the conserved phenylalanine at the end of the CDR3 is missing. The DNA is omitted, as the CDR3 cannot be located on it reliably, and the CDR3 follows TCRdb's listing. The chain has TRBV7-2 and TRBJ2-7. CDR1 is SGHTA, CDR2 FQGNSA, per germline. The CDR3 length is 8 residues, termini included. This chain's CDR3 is CASSLGPS.

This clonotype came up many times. The CDR3 bases are TGTGCCAGCAGCGTAGGTATCGGCCCTGCCGCTAACTATGGCTACACCTTC. Translated, it gives CASSVGIGPAANYGYTF. The gene calls are TRBV9 and TRBJ1-2; D ambiguous. The CDR3 loop spans 17 amino acids. Per the germline V gene, CDR1 is SGDLS and CDR2 is YYNGEE. V lost 0 bases and J lost 0, with 15 bases in between.

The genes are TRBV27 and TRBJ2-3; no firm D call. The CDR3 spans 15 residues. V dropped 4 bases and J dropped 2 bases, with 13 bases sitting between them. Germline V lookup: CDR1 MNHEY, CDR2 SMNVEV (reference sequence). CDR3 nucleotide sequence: TGTGCCAGCAGTTCACCCTCTTCTCACACAGATACGCAGTATTTT. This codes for CASSSPSSHTDTQYF.

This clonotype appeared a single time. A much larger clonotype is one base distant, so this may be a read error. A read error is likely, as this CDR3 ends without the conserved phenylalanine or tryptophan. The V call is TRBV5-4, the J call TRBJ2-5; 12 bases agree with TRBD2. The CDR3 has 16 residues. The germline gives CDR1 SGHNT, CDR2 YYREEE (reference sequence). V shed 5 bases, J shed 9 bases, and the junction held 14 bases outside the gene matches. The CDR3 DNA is TGTGCCAGCAGTCGTCCAACTAGCGGGGGGCGGCAATCCCAGTACCTC. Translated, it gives CASSRPTSGGRQSQYL.